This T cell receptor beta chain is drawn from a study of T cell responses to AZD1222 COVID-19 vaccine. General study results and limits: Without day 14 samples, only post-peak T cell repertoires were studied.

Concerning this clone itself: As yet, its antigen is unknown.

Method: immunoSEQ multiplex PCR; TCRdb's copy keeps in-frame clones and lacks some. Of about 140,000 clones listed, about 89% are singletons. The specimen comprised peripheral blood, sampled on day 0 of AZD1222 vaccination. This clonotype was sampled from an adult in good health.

The CDR3 DNA sequence: TGTGCCACCAGTGGGCTAGCGGACACAGATACGCAGTATTTT. Encoded protein: CATSGLADTDTQYF. This chain links TRBV24-1 with TRBJ2-3; 7 nucleotides align to TRBD2. The CDR3 length is 14 residues. Per the germline V gene, CDR1 is KGHDR and CDR2 is SFDVKD. V lost 5 bases, J lost 2 bases, and 3 bases stayed unmatched.